This T cell receptor (beta chain) was identified in a study of shared clonotypes between healthy human individuals. Study findings and constraints: Although depth was large, rarefaction showed that sequencing of the sorted subsets was incomplete. Naive subsets generally exceeded memory subsets in estimated richness.

Method: immunoSEQ multiplex PCR; TCRdb's copy keeps in-frame clones and lacks some. The top ten clones hold under 0.45% of a sample with a few million clones, 85% to 95% of them seen once. With respect to this clone: Its antigen is undetermined. This sample includes further DNA sequences coding for the same CDR3.

V was cut by 4 bases and J by 2 bases, with 15 bases left in between. CDR3 size: 15 residues. Germline CDR1 MDHEN, CDR2 SYDVKM. The rearrangement uses TRBV28 and TRBJ2-7, with D unresolved. Sequenced input: naive CD4+ T cells from PBMCs. This sample's subset: CD45RA+ positively selected. The receptor comes from a man aged 18 to 29 in good health. Some clones in this sample may be carry-over from other donors' samples. In DNA form, the CDR3 reads TGTGCCAGCAGTTCACCCGGGCTGGCGCCCTACGAGCAGTACTTC. It encodes CASSSPGLAPYEQYF.